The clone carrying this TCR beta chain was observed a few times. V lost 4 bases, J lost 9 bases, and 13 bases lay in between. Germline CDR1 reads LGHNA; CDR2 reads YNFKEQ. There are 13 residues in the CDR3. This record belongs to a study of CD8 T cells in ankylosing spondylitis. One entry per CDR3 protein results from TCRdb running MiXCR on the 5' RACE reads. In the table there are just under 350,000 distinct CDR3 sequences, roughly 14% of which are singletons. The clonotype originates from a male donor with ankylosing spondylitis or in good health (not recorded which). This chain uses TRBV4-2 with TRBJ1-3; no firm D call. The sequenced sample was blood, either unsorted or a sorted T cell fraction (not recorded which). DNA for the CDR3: TGTGCCAGCAGCCCCCTCTTCGGTGGCACCATATATTTT. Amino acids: CASSPLFGGTIYF.